The 20 T cell receptor beta chains below come from one sample, sequenced in a study of vaccination and CD4 T cells after COVID-19. Time point given: late sampling 161 to 241 days after vaccination in three convalescent patients. The sample's treatment: approximately 9-day PBMC culture with coronavirus spike peptide pools or control peptides (ViraFEST assay). These TCRs' antigens remain unknown. Cultured CD4+ T-cell DNA underwent Oncomine TCR Beta short-read sequencing. Using its own MiXCR run on the PCR reads, TCRdb lists one record per CDR3 protein. Of about 21,000 distinct CDR3 sequences listed, 40% to 50% are singletons. The source was CD4+ T cells from blood, cultured in vitro, collected about 7 months after SARS-CoV-2 vaccination. The receptors were sampled from a human donor who had recovered from COVID-19.

The chain combines TRBV7-2 with TRBJ1-6; no clear D. The CDR3 has 14 amino acids. The germline V gene has CDR1 SGHTA and CDR2 FQGNSA. Trimming removed 2 bases at V and 5 bases at J, with 7 bases between. CDR3 DNA: TGTGCCAGCAGCTTATACGGGAATAATTCACCCCTCCACTTT. This sequence encodes CASSLYGNNSPLHF.

The V call is TRBV20-1, the J call TRBJ2-7, with D possibly matching TRBD2 (6 bases). V was cut by 5 bases and J by 6 bases, with 17 bases left in between. CDR3 length equals 13 residues. Germline CDR1 reads DFQATT; CDR2 reads SNEGSKA (reference sequence). As DNA, the CDR3 is TGCAGTGCTCCGGACCCTAGGGGAGGCGAGCAGTACTTC. It encodes CSAPDPRGGEQYF.

This clonotype was detected only a few times. This chain joins TRBV20-1 and TRBJ2-3; D is ambiguous. Germline lookup yields CDR1 DFQATT and CDR2 SNEGSKA (reference sequence). The CDR3 totals 13 residues. V gave up 6 bases and J gave up 0 bases, with 10 bases separating them. In DNA, the CDR3 is TGCAGTGCGACATCACTGAGCACAGATACGCAGTATTTT. This codes for CSATSLSTDTQYF.

The chain is built from TRBV28 and TRBJ2-7; 9 bases line up with TRBD1. The germline V gene has CDR1 MDHEN and CDR2 SYDVKM. Trimming at V came to 1 base and at J to 1 base, leaving 2 bases not matched to a gene. This CDR3 contains 15 residues. CDR3: CASSLSTGGSYEQYF. Written as DNA, the CDR3 is TGTGCCAGCAGTTTATCGACAGGGGGGTCCTACGAGCAGTACTTC. Combining the CDR3 with reference TRBV28 and TRBJ2-7 gives the whole variable domain DVKVTQSSRYLVKRTGEKVFLECVQDMDHENMFWYRQDPGLGLRLIYFSYDVKMKEKGDIPEGYSVSREKKERFSLILESASTNQTSMYLCASSLSTGGSYEQYFGPGTRLTVT.

This clonotype was counted between two and nine times. The V gene is TRBV21-1, the J gene TRBJ1-6. TRBV21-1 is given as a pseudogene. The CDR3 spans 13 residues. DNA of the CDR3: TGTGCCAGCAGCAAGGCAGCTAATTCACCCCTCCACTTT. Residues: CASSKAANSPLHF.

This chain links TRBV11-3 with TRBJ2-5; 14 bases fit TRBD2. CDR3 length: 16 residues. Germline-derived CDR1 and CDR2 are SGHNT and YENEEA. V shed 5 bases, J shed 4 bases, and the junction held 6 bases outside the gene matches. The CDR3 nucleotides read TGTGCCAGCAGCCCTGGGACTAGCGGGAGAGGAGAGACCCAGTACTTC. Its protein product is CASSPGTSGRGETQYF.

The chain is built from TRBV28 and TRBJ2-7; 7 bases match TRBD2. Unmatched junction bases numbered 9, after V lost 2 bases and J lost 2 bases. Per germline, CDR1 MDHEN and CDR2 SYDVKM. CDR3 length: 16 amino acids. The CDR3 sequence is CASSLEVAGVPYEQYF. The CDR3, as DNA: TGTGCCAGCAGTTTAGAGGTAGCGGGTGTACCCTACGAGCAGTACTTC. The full variable domain, in which reference TRBV28 and TRBJ2-7 provide the parts outside the CDR3, is DVKVTQSSRYLVKRTGEKVFLECVQDMDHENMFWYRQDPGLGLRLIYFSYDVKMKEKGDIPEGYSVSREKKERFSLILESASTNQTSMYLCASSLEVAGVPYEQYFGPGTRLTVT.

The rearrangement links TRBV20-1 to TRBJ2-2; tentative D call: TRBD2 (6 bases). The CDR3 has 15 residues. Trimming took 7 bases from V and 8 from J, leaving 23 bases between them. The germline V gene has CDR1 DFQATT and CDR2 SNEGSKA (reference sequence). In DNA, the CDR3 is TGCAGTGTTTCGAGGTGGCGGGATTACGGGGGGGAGCTGTTTTTT. As protein: CSVSRWRDYGGELFF.

This rearrangement joins TRBV7-3 to TRBJ2-1; D is ambiguous. The CDR3 is 16 residues long. With 5 bases removed from V and 0 bases from J, the gap between germline ends came to 14 bases. The germline V gene has CDR1 SGHTA and CDR2 FQGTGA. The CDR3 DNA sequence: TGTGCCAGCAGCCTCACAGCGACAAGCTCCTACAATGAGCAGTTCTTC. Protein product: CASSLTATSSYNEQFF.

V gene TRBV7-9 combines with J gene TRBJ2-6; a possible D gene is TRBD1 (5 bases). V was pared by 1 base and J by 2 bases, with 6 bases between. Germline CDR1 reads SEHNR; CDR2 reads FQNEAQ (reference sequence). The CDR3 consists of 15 residues. The CDR3 sequence: CASSLEGAGANVLTF. CDR3 bases: TGTGCCAGCAGCTTAGAAGGGGCTGGGGCCAACGTCCTGACTTTC.

Concerning this clonotype itself: One end of the junction is discordant with germline, which a read error may explain. The chain uses TRBV29-1 and TRBJ2-1; the match to TRBD2 covers 8 bases. The CDR3 is 12 residues long. Germline V gene lookup returns CDR1 SQVTM and CDR2 ANQGSEA. In nucleotides, the CDR3 is TGCAGCGCTGGACTATCCGGGACTAGTTACCTCTTC. It specifies CSAGLSGTSYLF.

This clonotype came up a few times. The rearrangement links TRBV20-1 to TRBJ2-5; the match to TRBD2 covers 10 bases. V shed 2 bases, J shed 7 bases, and the junction held 7 bases outside the gene matches. The CDR3 has 14 amino acids. The V gene's germline CDR1 is DFQATT and CDR2 SNEGSKA (reference sequence). The CDR3 spells CSARLPIAGGTQYF. The CDR3 DNA is TGCAGTGCTAGATTACCAATAGCGGGAGGGACCCAGTACTTC.

The count of this clonotype is one. The chain couples TRBV11-3 to TRBJ2-1; D remains unclear. The CDR3 sequence is 13 residues long. Trimming stripped 0 bases from V and 8 bases from J, with 8 bases between. The germline gives CDR1 SGHNT, CDR2 YENEEA. CDR3 sequence reads: CASSLDPGDEQFF. CDR3 bases: TGTGCCAGCAGCTTAGATCCAGGCGATGAGCAGTTCTTC.

This chain connects TRBV6-1 to TRBJ1-6, with 8 bases fitting TRBD1. The CDR3 totals 16 residues. The V and J ends lost 8 bases and 8 bases, in that order; junction bases with no gene match: 14. Looked up from germline, CDR1 is MNHNS and CDR2 is SASEGT. The CDR3 sequence: CASAIKPGQADSPLHF. In nucleotides, the CDR3 is TGTGCCAGCGCAATTAAGCCGGGACAGGCAGATTCACCCCTCCACTTT.

This clonotype was found a few times. The rearrangement uses TRBV7-2 and TRBJ2-3, with a tentative D call TRBD2 (6 bases). Germline V gene data show CDR1 as SGHTA and CDR2 as FQGNSA. V was clipped by 2 bases and J by 1 base, with 10 bases between them. The CDR3 totals 15 residues. The CDR3 here is CASSLPASGTDTQYF. CDR3 coding DNA: TGTGCCAGCAGCTTACCGGCTAGCGGCACAGATACGCAGTATTTT.

The chain has TRBV7-9 and TRBJ2-1; 11 nucleotides agree with TRBD2. The CDR3 totals 15 residues. Germline V gives CDR1 SEHNR, CDR2 FQNEAQ (reference sequence). The ends lost 4 bases at V and 4 bases at J; junction bases unmatched: 3. CDR3 in amino acids: CASSSTSGKYNEQFF. DNA for the CDR3: TGTGCCAGCAGCTCGACTAGCGGGAAATACAATGAGCAGTTCTTC.

The chain joins TRBV7-8 to TRBJ1-5; tentative D call: TRBD1 (5 bases). Trimming took off 3 bases at V and 2 bases at J, with 14 bases between the two ends. Germline V lookup: CDR1 SGHVS, CDR2 FQNEAQ. There are 16 residues in the CDR3. The CDR3 nucleotides are TGTGCCAGCAGCTTGCGGGGGATTTGGGGCAATCAGCCCCAGCATTTT. Its translation is CASSLRGIWGNQPQHF.

The chain joins TRBV28 to TRBJ1-5; D is possibly TRBD1 (6 bases). CDR3 size: 14 residues. Trimming cost V 5 bases and J 4 bases, with 12 bases left between them. Germline V lookup: CDR1 MDHEN, CDR2 SYDVKM. The CDR3 region has the DNA TGTGCCAGCAGTCCTACAGGGATGAATCAGCCCCAGCATTTT. Protein product: CASSPTGMNQPQHF. The complete variable domain, with remaining parts taken from reference TRBV28 and TRBJ1-5, reads DVKVTQSSRYLVKRTGEKVFLECVQDMDHENMFWYRQDPGLGLRLIYFSYDVKMKEKGDIPEGYSVSREKKERFSLILESASTNQTSMYLCASSPTGMNQPQHFGDGTRLSIL.

This clonotype was seen a single time. V and J are TRBV6-1 and TRBJ2-7, with TRBD2 identical over 9 bases. From germline, CDR1 is MNHNS and CDR2 SASEGT. CDR3 length: 15 amino acids. V was clipped by 6 bases and J by 2 bases; unmatched bases: 8. Written as DNA, the CDR3 is TGTGCCAGCAGAACCCGGACTAGCGCGACCTACGAGCAGTACTTC. It specifies CASRTRTSATYEQYF.

This clonotype came up a few times. This chain joins TRBV20-1 and TRBJ2-3; D not certain. Trimming shortened V by 2 bases and J by 11 bases, and 17 bases separated the two germline ends. CDR1 DFQATT and CDR2 SNEGSKA come from the germline V gene (reference sequence). The CDR3 runs 13 residues. CDR3 sequence (DNA): TGCAGTGCTAGACGAAACGACCAAAGAGGGCAGTATTTT. Encoded protein: CSARRNDQRGQYF.